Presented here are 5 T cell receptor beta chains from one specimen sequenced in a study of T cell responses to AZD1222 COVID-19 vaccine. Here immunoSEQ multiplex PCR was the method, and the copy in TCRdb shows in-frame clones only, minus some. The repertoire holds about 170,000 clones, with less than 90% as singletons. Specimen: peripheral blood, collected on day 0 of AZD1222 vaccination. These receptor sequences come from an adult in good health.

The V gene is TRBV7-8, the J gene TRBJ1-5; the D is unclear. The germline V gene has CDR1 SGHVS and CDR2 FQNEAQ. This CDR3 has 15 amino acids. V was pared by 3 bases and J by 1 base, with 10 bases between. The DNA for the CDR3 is TGTGCCAGCAGCTTGGTGGGGTTCAGCAATCAGCCCCAGCATTTT. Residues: CASSLVGFSNQPQHF.

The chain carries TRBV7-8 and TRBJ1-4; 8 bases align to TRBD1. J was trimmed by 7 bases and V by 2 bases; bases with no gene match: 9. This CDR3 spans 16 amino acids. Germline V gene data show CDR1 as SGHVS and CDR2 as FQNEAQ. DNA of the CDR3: TGTGCCAGCAGCTTACCCCGGACAGGGTTTGGTGAAAAACTGTTTTTT. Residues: CASSLPRTGFGEKLFF.

The CDR3 spells CASSPGTAPRYEQYF. The CDR3 DNA follows: TGTGCCAGCAGTCCCGGGACAGCTCCTAGGTACGAGCAGTACTTC. The gene calls are TRBV28 and TRBJ2-7; 7 bases map to TRBD1. The ends lost 5 bases at V and 4 bases at J; junction bases unmatched: 11. The CDR3 has 15 amino acids. Germline CDR1 MDHEN, CDR2 SYDVKM.

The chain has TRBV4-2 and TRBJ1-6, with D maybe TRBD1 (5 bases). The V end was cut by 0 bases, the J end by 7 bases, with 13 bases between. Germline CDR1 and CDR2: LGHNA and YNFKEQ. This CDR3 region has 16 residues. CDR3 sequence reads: CASSQDEGTSNSPLHF. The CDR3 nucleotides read TGTGCCAGCAGCCAAGATGAGGGGACTTCCAATTCACCCCTCCACTTT.

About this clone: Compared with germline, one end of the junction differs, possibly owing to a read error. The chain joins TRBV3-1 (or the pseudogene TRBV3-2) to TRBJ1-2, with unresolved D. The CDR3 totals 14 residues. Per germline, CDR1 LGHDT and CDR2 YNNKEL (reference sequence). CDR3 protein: CASSQAAGMYVYTF. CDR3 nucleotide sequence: TGTGCCAGCAGCCAAGCGGCCGGAATGTATGTCTACACCTTC.